These 12 T cell receptor beta chains share one sample of origin, sequenced in a study of cytomegalovirus exposure and HLA in healthy donors. Amplification used 60 Vbeta primers and 13 Jbeta primers. The table came from immunoSEQ multiplex PCR; TCRdb's copy has only in-frame clones and leaves some out. Seen here are 100,000 to 150,000 clones, 65% to 80% observed once, and the top ten hold around 1.8%. The specimen was PBMCs. The receptors originated from a woman aged 40 to 50 in good health and CMV-seronegative.

V and J are TRBV29-1 and TRBJ2-5; no clear D gene. V lost 6 bases to trimming and J lost 5 bases, with 13 bases between them. This CDR3 region has 12 residues. In germline, CDR1 is SQVTM, CDR2 ANQGSEA. CDR3 residues: CSVVPAGETQYF. The CDR3 DNA reads as TGCAGCGTCGTCCCCGCCGGGGAGACCCAGTACTTC.

This chain joins TRBV28 and TRBJ2-7; TRBD1 matches at 9 bases. Losses at the gene ends were 2 bases for V and 3 bases for J; bases not matched to a gene: 2. The CDR3 spans 14 residues. Germline CDR1 is MDHEN and CDR2 is SYDVKM. In DNA, the CDR3 is TGTGCCAGCAGTTTACCGACAGGGGGCTACGAGCAGTACTTC. It yields the protein CASSLPTGGYEQYF.

The genes are TRBV2 and TRBJ1-5, with 7 nucleotides matching TRBD1. This CDR3 spans 15 amino acids. Germline CDR1 SNHLY, CDR2 FYNNEI. J gave up 4 bases and V 11 bases, and 14 bases lay outside the gene matches. The CDR3 nucleotides read TGTGCCGGACTCAGGGGCAGGGGGGATAATCAGCCCCAGCATTTT. It translates to CAGLRGRGDNQPQHF.

The chain has TRBV5-1 and TRBJ2-5; TRBD2 is a possible D gene (6 bases). The CDR3 loop spans 13 amino acids. The germline V gene has CDR1 SGHRS and CDR2 YFSETQ. Trimming stripped 2 bases from V and 4 bases from J, with 9 bases between. DNA for the CDR3: TGCGCCAGCAGCTTCGGAGCGGGAGAGACCCAGTACTTC. Translated: CASSFGAGETQYF.

The rearrangement joins TRBV6-1 to TRBJ2-7; 9 nucleotides match TRBD2. Germline CDR1 is MNHNS and CDR2 is SASEGT. This CDR3 has 19 residues. The V segment lost 3 bases and the J segment 0 bases; nucleotides outside the gene matches: 15. CDR3 loop: CASSEARASGIIYSYEQYF. DNA of the CDR3: TGTGCCAGCAGTGAGGCGAGGGCTAGCGGGATCATTTACTCCTACGAGCAGTACTTC.

The rearrangement uses TRBV28 and TRBJ2-3, with D possibly TRBD2 on 7 matching bases. Germline V gives CDR1 MDHEN, CDR2 SYDVKM. V was trimmed by 4 bases and J by 4 bases, leaving 18 bases between them. The CDR3 consists of 16 residues. The CDR3 bases are TGTGCCAGCAGTTCAGGTGGTGCGGGGGCTTCAGATACGCAGTATTTT. Its protein product is CASSSGGAGASDTQYF.

The chain links TRBV28 to TRBJ2-1, with TRBD2 as a possible D gene (7 bases). This CDR3 region has 16 residues. Germline V gene lookup returns CDR1 MDHEN and CDR2 SYDVKM. The V end lost 2 bases, the J end lost 7 bases, and 18 bases lay between the germline ends. The CDR3 reads CASSLPLGGGGNEQFF. CDR3 DNA sequence: TGTGCCAGCAGTTTACCCCTGGGCGGGGGCGGTAATGAGCAGTTCTTC. The full variable domain, completed using reference TRBV28 and TRBJ2-1, is DVKVTQSSRYLVKRTGEKVFLECVQDMDHENMFWYRQDPGLGLRLIYFSYDVKMKEKGDIPEGYSVSREKKERFSLILESASTNQTSMYLCASSLPLGGGGNEQFFGPGTRLTVL.

The rearrangement uses TRBV19 and TRBJ2-2, with 8 bases matching TRBD2. Germline V lookup: CDR1 LNHDA, CDR2 SQIVND (reference sequence). The CDR3 is made up of 13 amino acids. V was pared by 7 bases and J by 10 bases, with 8 bases of the junction left unmatched. This CDR3 is CASTRGLVEELFF. The CDR3, as DNA: TGTGCCAGTACCAGGGGACTAGTCGAGGAGCTGTTTTTT.

The rearrangement joins TRBV7-8 to TRBJ2-5, with 8 bases fitting TRBD1. This CDR3 has 16 residues. V lost 3 bases to trimming and J lost 4 bases; unmatched junction nucleotides: 10. The germline V gene has CDR1 SGHVS and CDR2 FQNEAQ. The CDR3 spells CASSLRTGSSRETQYF. CDR3 nucleotide sequence: TGTGCCAGCAGCTTGCGGACAGGGAGCAGTAGAGAGACCCAGTACTTC.

The rearrangement joins TRBV7-9 to TRBJ2-1; 12 bases line up with TRBD2. The CDR3 spans 18 residues. Germline V gene data show CDR1 as SEHNR and CDR2 as FQNEAQ (reference sequence). J was trimmed by 10 bases and V by 3 bases; bases with no gene match: 16. The CDR3 protein is CASSLPFRLAGAPGEQFF. The DNA for the CDR3 is TGTGCCAGCAGCTTGCCCTTTAGACTAGCGGGAGCTCCGGGAGAGCAGTTCTTC.

The V and J genes are TRBV27 and TRBJ1-1; unclear D gene. The length of the CDR3 is 14 residues. V lost 0 bases and J lost 5, with 10 bases in between. Germline lookup yields CDR1 MNHEY and CDR2 SMNVEV (reference sequence). This CDR3 is CASSLSTRWTEAFF. In DNA, the CDR3 is TGTGCCAGCAGTTTATCCACGCGTTGGACTGAAGCTTTCTTT.

Only one count was recorded for this clone. The chain couples TRBV19 to TRBJ2-2, with D maybe TRBD2 (7 bases). From germline, CDR1 is LNHDA and CDR2 SQIVND (reference sequence). Trimming shortened V by 4 bases and J by 5 bases, and 17 bases separated the two germline ends. The CDR3 length is 16 residues. Written as DNA, the CDR3 is TGTGCCAGTAGTACCCCTGTGCGGGGGCATACCGGGGAGCTGTTTTTT. This codes for CASSTPVRGHTGELFF.